The entry below describes one T cell receptor (beta chain). This clone has only a few counts. Its binding antigen is unknown. No base qualities exist here, and no much larger clone lies one base off it. From the cysteine through the phenylalanine, the CDR3 covers 13 amino acids. Only the CDR3 DNA stays, 39 bases, in frame from base 1. At the junction V is shortened by 7 bases and J by 6 bases; bases outside the gene matches: 4. CDR1 and CDR2, per the germline V gene, are SGHRS and YFSETQ. This entry is derived from a study of cytomegalovirus exposure and HLA in healthy donors (dated by TCRdb to the late 2010s). Regarding the research as a whole: An earlier analysis of 550 to 700 of the donors reported about 290 Gb of sequence data and around 110 million unique TCR beta sequences from around 200 million T cells. Around 320 gigabases of sequencing data and tens of millions of unique TCR sequences were included in an early release covering several hundred HLA-typed donors. Of the roughly 410 genotyped donors, approximately 81% were placed in the genetic ancestry cluster associated with self-reported Caucasian donors. The aim of the study was to test whether cataloging public T cell receptors could identify signatures of past pathogen exposure. The T cell repertoires of 700 or so subjects were profiled by immunosequencing and related to cytomegalovirus serostatus. A separate validation cohort of over 95 different subjects was used in addition to the roughly 700-subject first cohort. To predict cytomegalovirus infection status, the study combined high-throughput TCR immunosequencing, statistical association of individual TCRs with disease status, and machine learning. To study patterns of TCR occurrence, a later analysis re-analyzed previously published TCR beta repertoires from around 660 donors and added high-resolution HLA genotyping. The later analysis used no new phenotypic data to find candidate immune exposures, relying instead on TCR beta sequences and their occurrence across donors. An earlier analysis of 500 to 750 of the donors applied high-throughput TCR beta sequencing to assess whether each TCR beta V gene segment acted as functional or pseudogenic. Donor age, sex, ethnicity and CMV serostatus were compiled alongside the repertoire data. A later genetic analysis took genome-wide SNP genotypes for about 55% of the 666 donors and used that subset as a discovery cohort. All discovery cohort repertoires had been generated using a single sequencing platform. HLA typing covered class I and class II loci at four-digit resolution. The number of typed donors differed by locus: about 620-630 for A, B, C, DRB1 and DQB1; 522 for DQA1; 600 to 610 for DPA1; and some 450 for DPB1. Five DR-DQ haplotypes were handled as single units for association and clustering because linkage in the cohort was strong. On average, around 230,000 unique TCR beta nucleotide sequences were sequenced per donor among some 430 genotyped donors of the cohort, with roughly 18% of those sequences being non-productive.

The cohort comprised more than 550 healthy bone marrow donors. At the time of sampling, every cohort member was nominally healthy, though immune exposures that went unrecorded were likely present. The donor was CMV seropositive and was included in the group of 250 to 300 seropositive cohort members. A peripheral blood sample was provided by each donor, and peripheral blood mononuclear cells were used for TCR beta sequencing. The Qiagen DNeasy Blood Extraction Kit was used to extract genomic DNA from the blood cell samples. Libraries were constructed by the immunoSEQ multiplex PCR assay. The multiplex PCR relied on a mix of 60 forward primers for TCR Vbeta segments and 13 reverse primers for TCR Jbeta segments. The CDR3 region of rearranged TCR beta genes was amplified from genomic DNA with a multiplex PCR assay. The Illumina HiSeq System was used to sequence the amplified TCR beta libraries as 87-base-pair reads. The authors' analysis ran thus. A later analysis counted 75 million to 100 million unique TCR beta chains across the 666 repertoires, and roughly 10 million of these chains were shared by at least two donors. A nearest-neighbor algorithm error-corrected the raw reads and collapsed the reads into unique sequences, merging closely related sequences to remove PCR and sequencing errors. V, D and J gene segments were assigned by aligning CDR3 sequences to IMGT reference sequences. For a sequence to be retained, a match of at least six nucleotides was required to both a V gene segment and a J gene segment. A rearrangement was called productive if the CDR3 had no stop codons and remained in frame with V and J, and every other rearrangement was called non-productive. CDR3 was defined by IMGT convention, running from the second conserved V-encoded cysteine to the conserved J-encoded phenylalanine. In an earlier analysis of approximately 590 of the donors, sequences lacking an unambiguous match to a single V gene segment were excluded. An earlier analysis of some 610 of the donors called V segments functional above 56.7% productive rearrangements and segregating when the between-donor standard deviation exceeded 5%. A statistical classification framework was developed to diagnose cytomegalovirus status using the catalog of TCR beta chain sequences. V and J gene assignment, in a later analysis, came from comparing TCR nucleotide sequences with IMGT/GENE-DB human TR gene sequences. Using the TCRdist pipeline, a later analysis assigned CDR3 sequences along with most-parsimonious VDJ recombination scenarios. A later analysis defined each TCR beta chain by its CDR3 amino acid sequence plus V-gene family, and excluded reads lacking a unique V-gene family. A later analysis removed 550 to 700 highly shared, low-generation-probability nucleotide sequences to deal with suspected cross-contamination and a sequencing artifact. In a later analysis, a clonal expansion index for each public chain was calculated from normalized within-repertoire ranks of inferred template counts. Generation probabilities in a later analysis came from a VDJ recombination model fitted to out-of-frame rearrangements, and those results were checked against IGoR. In a later analysis, hypergeometric tests were used to score TCR-TCR, TCR-HLA and TCR-CMV co-occurrence, with a repertoire-size bias correction applied to TCR pairs. In a later analysis, false discovery rates were estimated by permuting HLA or CMV assignments 20 times. In a later analysis, co-occurring TCRs were grouped with DBSCAN, and TCRdist sequence similarity was added when clustering was performed within HLA-allele-positive subsets. Repertoires with fewer than 30,000 or more than 120,000 public chains, plus five repertoires with anomalous nucleotide sharing, were excluded from co-occurrence clustering. In its TCRdb copy, this immuneACCESS table keeps in-frame sequences only and misses some clones. Where compared with another copy, unresolved V genes explain less than half of these, and the others have no known cause. V and J calls and clone size are as listed in that table; D and trimming were resolved from the DNA. This sample lists about 72,000 clones; 66% were detected once. The ten largest account for approximately 21% of the sample.

The investigation overall reported the following: In vitro tests confirmed that three of the cytomegalovirus-associated TCR beta chains recognize cytomegalovirus antigens. The only immune exposure information available for the cohort was CMV serostatus. In an earlier analysis of some 540 of the donors, most TCR beta V segments appeared in productive rearrangements about 90% or about 30% of the time, broadly matching IMGT annotations. In a later analysis, the rate of TCR association differed among HLA loci, with DRB1 alleles having the most associated TCRs and HLA-C alleles having the fewest. Because HLA typing was missing for some donors at each locus, association tests included only the typed subset. Most TCR sequences were observed very rarely across donors, whereas some public TCRs were present in many individuals. Presence/absence analyses assumed roughly uniform sequencing depth across donors, an assumption that may not hold. The 87-base-pair reads could not distinguish some IMGT-functional V segments, including TRBV6-2 and TRBV6-3, so those segments were excluded. Cytomegalovirus status was reported to be diagnosed by the classifier with high specificity and sensitivity in both the original and validation cohorts. Because counts were too low, around 17 rarely observed V segments, including chromosome 9 orphons, were left out of the earlier analysis of 587 of the donors. According to a later genetic analysis, donors in an Asian-associated ancestry cluster had fewer N-insertions in productive TCRs than the roughly 700-donor mean. In the study, approximately 160 TCR beta chains were listed as associated with cytomegalovirus. Only TCR beta chains were sequenced in this cohort, and the absence of alpha or paired-chain data limited detectable features. When HLA alleles, especially DR and DQ, strongly co-occurred, TCR associations were difficult to assign to individual alleles. A cluster of highly shared sequence variants was judged likely to be a technical artifact of the sequencing pipeline. Linkage disequilibrium might explain the correlated functional status among segregating V segments, but an unknown experimental factor could not be ruled out. An association between a missense DCLRE1C variant and V-gene and J-gene trimming of TCR beta chains was found in a later genetic analysis and replicated in an independent cohort. Specific HLA alleles were associated with 16,951 TCR beta sequences at a false discovery rate of 0.05 in a later analysis. According to a later analysis, parvovirus B19, influenza, CMV and Epstein-Barr virus appeared linked to several top co-occurrence clusters. According to the authors, the approach could potentially be generalized to other disease states and immunological phenotypes. Most CMV-associated TCR beta chains appeared to be HLA-restricted in a later analysis, and the HLA associations seemed to be driven largely by CMV exposure. A further reported finding was that TCR beta sequences accurately predicted the HLA-A and HLA-B alleles for most subjects in the first cohort. In a later analysis, HLA-associated TCR beta chains showed more clonal expansion and lower generation probabilities than non-associated chains that were equally common.

The sequence links TRBV5-1 to TRBJ1-2; a stretch of 12 junction bases matches TRBD1. The clonotype originates from a man aged 35 to 55 in good health and CMV-seropositive. Sequencing input: PBMCs. The nucleotide sequence is TGCGCCAGCGGGACAGGGGGCTTTAATGGCTACACCTTC. Translated, it reads CASGTGGFNGYTF.